The text below deals with one T cell receptor (beta chain). What it binds is unknown. This sample is part of a study of graft-versus-host responses after intestinal transplantation. Study as a whole: Transplants given to recipients were multivisceral, liver-intestinal, or isolated intestinal. Each patient got anti-thymocyte globulin induction, then tacrolimus and steroids for about 3 years.

Study observations and caveats: Present in recipient marrow, GvH clones included some that appeared first in ileum or blood. Those patients showing graft-donor T cell macrochimerism displayed high graft-versus-host to host-versus-graft clonal ratios in allografts.

Germline CDR1 is LGHNA and CDR2 is YNFKEQ. The J segment lost 5 bases and the V segment lost 1 base, leaving 5 bases of the junction unmatched. The CDR3 consists of 15 residues. This table comes from immunoSEQ multiplex PCR, and its TCRdb copy is limited to in-frame clones, with some not included. Here the sample spans about 88,000 clones, around 93% being singletons. V gene TRBV4-2 combines with J gene TRBJ2-3, with 8 bases fitting TRBD2. The sequencing used unstimulated CD4+ T cells sorted from spleen or lymph node cells, collected before transplant. This sequence was found in a human donor who was the organ donor for an intestinal transplant. The CDR3 bases are TGTGCCAGCAGCCAAGGGTCGGGGGGGCGAGATACGCAGTATTTT. Encoded protein: CASSQGSGGRDTQYF.